This T cell receptor (beta chain) was captured in a study of blood T cell repertoires in COVID-19 (dated by TCRdb to 2018 to 2020). About the study as a whole: The collaborator samples originated in the United States, Italy and Spain and spanned the acute and convalescent phases of COVID-19. The material from the prospective study consisted of cDNA or gDNA derived from T cells, B-cell-depleted T cells, or PBMCs. The dataset comprised deeply sampled blood TCRbeta repertoires from subjects exposed to, actively infected with, or recovered from COVID-19. The repertoires were made available in a free public database intended to serve as a resource for research on the immune response to SARS-CoV-2. Samples were obtained from the ongoing ImmuneRACE study (first 160 participants) and from approximately 1,200 subjects provided by 6 global collaborators. Nearly every sample came with metadata listing a de-identified subject ID, COVID-19 status, age in years and sex. HLA class I and class II types, where available, came from metadata supplied by the sample provider rather than from assay-based typing.

Comments on this clone: Its binding antigen is unknown. No much larger clone exists at a distance of one base, and base qualities are not known.

Points the paper makes about the study in general: How much clinical and demographic metadata was included differed by source and by participant, and the metadata was provided uncurated.

Participants in the prospective study were aged 18 to 89 years, lived in approximately 26 United States geographic areas, and enrolled through a virtual design. To assign participants to cohorts, the prospective study relied on clinical history that participants themselves reported in a screening survey and a study questionnaire. ImmuneRACE Cohort 3 recovered participants were defined by two consecutive negative NP/OP PCR tests, healthcare professional clearance, or symptom resolution. In the prospective study, whole blood, serum and a nasopharyngeal or oropharyngeal swab were collected from each participant by mobile phlebotomists. Prospective study participants could optionally give additional blood draws and questionnaires over an approximately 2-month period. Before DNA extraction, prospective study blood samples were shipped either frozen or at room temperature. Clipping removes 1 base from V and 7 bases from J, with 20 as the unmatched junction base count. Reading the germline V gene gives CDR1 LGHNA and CDR2 YNFKEQ. Taken from cysteine to phenylalanine, the CDR3 has 20 residues. The DNA shown is the 60-base CDR3, in frame from base 1.

TCRbeta CDR3 regions were amplified from genomic DNA by means of the immunoSEQ Assay, a bias-controlled multiplex PCR. The authors' pipeline ran thus. Within the assay, amplification of reference gene primers was used to estimate how many nucleated cells each sample contained. To quantify the absolute abundance of each unique TCRbeta CDR3 rearrangement, sequence reads were collapsed and filtered. For each sample, productive Simpson clonality was calculated by taking the square root of Simpson's diversity index across productive rearrangements. In TCRdb, the immuneACCESS table is reduced to in-frame sequences with V and J assigned. These tables do not hold every clone; where another copy was compared, an unresolved V gene accounts for under half, and the others remain unexplained. The DNA gave D and trimming, while V, J and clone size come from that table. For this sample the table gives about 140,000 clones, of which roughly 80% were detected only once. The ten largest clonotypes hold 6.2% of the sample.

The TCR originated in a woman aged 40 to 50 who had recovered from COVID-19. The chain employs TRBV4-2 and TRBJ2-1; the junction holds 9 bases that match TRBD2. Sequencing input: PBMCs or T cells enriched from blood (not recorded which). The CDR3 here reads CASSQGRAGEAGGARNEQFF. The sequenced DNA: TGTGCCAGCAGCCAAGGGAGGGCCGGAGAAGCGGGAGGAGCTAGAAATGAGCAGTTCTTC.